This T cell receptor beta chain was captured in a study of cytomegalovirus exposure and HLA in healthy donors. General study findings and limits: With later analysis, a missense DCLRE1C variant became linked to TCR beta V- and J-gene trimming.

The CDR3 is made up of 16 amino acids. V lost 4 bases to trimming and J lost 3 bases; unmatched junction nucleotides: 12. The germline CDR1 and CDR2 sequences are LNHDA and SQIVND (reference sequence). The PCR used 60 Vbeta and 13 Jbeta primers. Produced via immunoSEQ multiplex PCR; TCRdb's table is partial and in-frame only. The data show 50,000 to 65,000 clones, with 75% to 85% seen just once and just over 50% held by the top ten. Notes on this clone: The target antigen is unknown.

Material: PBMCs. The source is a man in his forties or fifties in good health and CMV-seropositive. J is TRBJ2-7 and V is TRBV19; 7 nucleotides agree with TRBD1. The chain's CDR3 is CASSKVGQVGHYEQYF. CDR3 coding DNA: TGTGCCAGTAGTAAGGTCGGACAGGTCGGACACTACGAGCAGTACTTC.